These 15 T cell receptor beta chains originate from one sample sequenced in a study of breast tumors, draining lymph nodes, adjacent tissues. Breast cancer patients provided tissue from their axillary draining lymph nodes. TCRdb processed the multiplex PCR reads anew with MiXCR; each CDR3 protein has one entry. The sample has some 100,000 distinct CDR3 sequences, about 20% seen once; the top ten hold less than 1.5%. The sample was axillary lymph node tissue. These TCRs come from a female donor with breast cancer. Some clones in this sample may be carry-over from other donors' samples.

This clonotype has at least ten counts. The chain links TRBV5-1 to TRBJ1-4, with 7 bases aligning to TRBD1. This CDR3 comprises 14 residues. CDR1 is SGHRS and CDR2 is YFSETQ in the germline V gene. The V and J ends lost 2 bases and 4 bases, in that order; junction bases with no gene match: 2. The CDR3 DNA sequence: TGCGCCAGCAGCTTAGGGACAGATAATGAAAAACTGTTTTTT. Amino acids: CASSLGTDNEKLFF.

This clonotype was counted ten times or more. The J gene is TRBJ1-2, the V gene TRBV6-5, with TRBD1 matching over 9 bases. In germline, CDR1 is MNHEY, CDR2 SVGAGI. The CDR3 is 16 residues long. The trim removed 7 bases at V and 2 bases at J, leaving 11 bases unmatched. The CDR3 bases are TGTGCCAGCAACCCCCGCGGCGGGACAGGGAACTATGGCTACACCTTC. This codes for CASNPRGGTGNYGYTF.

A word on this clonotype: Possible read error: a much larger clone is one base away. V is TRBV5-1 and J is TRBJ1-4, with TRBD1 matching 9 bases. There are 17 residues in the CDR3. The germline V gene has CDR1 SGHRS and CDR2 YFSETQ. This chain's CDR3 is CASSLRTGEDTNGKLFF. As DNA, the CDR3 is TGCGCCAGCAGCTTGAGGACAGGGGAGGATACTAATGGAAAACTGTTTTTT.

Only a few counts were recorded for this clonotype. This chain uses TRBV7-2 with TRBJ2-3; possibly TRBD1 for D (6 bases). V was cut by 5 bases and J by 5 bases, with 17 bases left in between. CDR3 length: 15 amino acids. The germline gives CDR1 SGHTA, CDR2 FQGNSA. Here the CDR3 DNA reads TGTGCCAGCAGCCCAACCGGGACACCCCTAGATACGCAGTATTTT. Amino acids: CASSPTGTPLDTQYF.

A note on this clonotype: This may stem from a read error, because a much larger clone lies one nucleotide away. The V gene is TRBV19, the J gene TRBJ2-7, with 8 positions matching TRBD1. V gave up 7 bases and J gave up 3 bases; unmatched junction bases: 5. There are 13 residues in the CDR3. Germline values: CDR1 LNHDA, CDR2 SQIVND (reference sequence). CDR3 DNA sequence: TGTGCCAGTACCACAGGGGGAGACTACGAGCAGTACTTC. Its translation: CASTTGGDYEQYF. The whole variable domain, remainder taken from reference TRBV19 and TRBJ2-7, is DGGITQSPKYLFRKEGQNVTLSCEQNLNHDAMYWYRQDPGQGLRLIYYSQIVNDFQKGDIAEGYSVSREKKESFPLTVTSAQKNPTAFYLCASTTGGDYEQYFGPGTRLTVT.

This chain connects TRBV25-1 to TRBJ1-1; TRBD1 matches at 7 bases. Germline V gives CDR1 MGHDK, CDR2 SYGVNS. V shed 3 bases, J shed 4 bases, and the junction held 11 bases outside the gene matches. There are 16 residues in the CDR3. The CDR3 region has the DNA TGTGCCAGCAGTGAGACTCGACAGGGTCAGGGCACTGAAGCTTTCTTT. This translates into CASSETRQGQGTEAFF.

The V call is TRBV3-1, the J call TRBJ2-6, with D hard to call. CDR1 is LGHDT, CDR2 YNNKEL, per germline (reference sequence). The CDR3 is 16 amino acids. V dropped 0 bases and J dropped 1 base, with 7 bases sitting between them. The CDR3 region has the DNA TGTGCCAGCAGCCAAGAATTTACTTCTGGGGCCAACGTCCTGACTTTC. This codes for CASSQEFTSGANVLTF.

About this clonotype: This clone may be a read error of a much larger clone one base away. The chain has TRBV5-1 and TRBJ2-3; perhaps TRBD2 as D (6 bases). The CDR3 extends over 16 amino acids. The ends were cut back, 3 bases at V and 3 bases at J, with 17 bases in the middle. Germline assignment: CDR1 SGHRS and CDR2 YFSETQ. The DNA for the CDR3 is TGCGCCAGCAGCTCTTCGGCGGTAGCGGAAACAGATACGCAGTATTTT. This encodes CASSSSAVAETDTQYF.

This clonotype showed up many times. The chain has TRBV6-5 and TRBJ1-5, with D uncertain. This CDR3 has 15 residues. Germline-derived CDR1 and CDR2 are MNHEY and SVGAGI. Trimming removed 0 bases from V and 7 bases from J, with 13 bases in between. This CDR3 reads CASSYSGGWAQPQHF. In DNA, the CDR3 is TGTGCCAGCAGTTACTCGGGTGGTTGGGCACAGCCCCAGCATTTT.

This clonotype has at least ten counts. This chain uses TRBV6-5 with TRBJ1-5; TRBD1 matches 7 bases. The CDR3 contains 15 residues. Germline-derived CDR1 and CDR2 are MNHEY and SVGAGI. Germline trimming cut 6 bases from V and 0 bases from J; bases unmatched to any gene: 5. The CDR3 protein is CASRPQGYSNQPQHF. CDR3 coding DNA: TGTGCCAGCAGACCACAGGGGTATAGCAATCAGCCCCAGCATTTT.

This clonotype was recorded many times. The J gene is TRBJ2-6, the V gene TRBV7-8; no definite D call. The CDR3 sequence is 18 residues long. V lost 4 bases to trimming and J lost 4 bases, with 20 bases between them. CDR1 SGHVS and CDR2 FQNEAQ come from the germline V gene. This chain's CDR3 is CASSSRTPTNPGANVLTF. The CDR3 nucleotides are TGTGCCAGCAGCTCAAGGACGCCAACAAACCCAGGGGCCAACGTCCTGACTTTC. Drawing the rest from reference TRBV7-8 and TRBJ2-6, the complete variable domain is GAGVSQSPRYKVAKRGQDVALRCDPISGHVSLFWYQQALGQGPEFLTYFQNEAQLDKSGLPSDRFFAERPEGSVSTLKIQRTQQEDSAVYLCASSSRTPTNPGANVLTFGAGSRLTVL.

V usage is TRBV5-6 and J usage is TRBJ1-4; unclear D gene. CDR3 length: 16 residues. CDR1 SGHDT and CDR2 YYEEEE come from the germline V gene. The germline V and J ends were trimmed by 0 bases and 6 bases, with 15 bases remaining between them. CDR3 loop: CASSLGGVFVDEKLFF. The CDR3 coding sequence is TGTGCCAGCAGCTTGGGAGGAGTCTTTGTGGATGAAAAACTGTTTTTT.

This clonotype was detected ten times or more. The gene calls are TRBV20-1 and TRBJ2-1; possibly TRBD2 for D (6 bases). Trimming left V 3 bases short and J 5 bases short, with 29 bases between. The CDR3 consists of 19 residues. Per the germline V gene, CDR1 is DFQATT and CDR2 is SNEGSKA (reference sequence). The CDR3 sequence: CSARFPVGAGSSGHNEQFF. In DNA form, the CDR3 reads TGCAGTGCTAGGTTCCCGGTCGGAGCCGGGAGTAGCGGACACAATGAGCAGTTCTTC.

This clonotype was seen at least ten times. As DNA, the CDR3 is TGCAGTGCTAGAGATTTGTACGGGGGGGGGACAGGGGACCACGAGCAGTACTTC. This sequence encodes CSARDLYGGGTGDHEQYF. V gene TRBV20-1 combines with J gene TRBJ2-7; the match to TRBD1 covers 10 bases. The CDR3 extends over 18 amino acids. Losses at the gene ends were 0 bases for V and 5 bases for J; bases not matched to a gene: 16. Germline V gene sequence: CDR1 DFQATT, CDR2 SNEGSKA (reference sequence).

At least ten counts were recorded for this clonotype. The chain recombines TRBV12-5 with TRBJ2-3; 8 positions match TRBD2. V lost 5 bases and J lost 2; bases outside the gene matches: 9. The length of the CDR3 is 16 residues. Looked up from germline, CDR1 is LGHNT and CDR2 is FRNRAP. CDR3 DNA: TGTGCTAGTGGTCTATCTAGCGGGCCCAACACAGATACGCAGTATTTT. Protein product: CASGLSSGPNTDTQYF.